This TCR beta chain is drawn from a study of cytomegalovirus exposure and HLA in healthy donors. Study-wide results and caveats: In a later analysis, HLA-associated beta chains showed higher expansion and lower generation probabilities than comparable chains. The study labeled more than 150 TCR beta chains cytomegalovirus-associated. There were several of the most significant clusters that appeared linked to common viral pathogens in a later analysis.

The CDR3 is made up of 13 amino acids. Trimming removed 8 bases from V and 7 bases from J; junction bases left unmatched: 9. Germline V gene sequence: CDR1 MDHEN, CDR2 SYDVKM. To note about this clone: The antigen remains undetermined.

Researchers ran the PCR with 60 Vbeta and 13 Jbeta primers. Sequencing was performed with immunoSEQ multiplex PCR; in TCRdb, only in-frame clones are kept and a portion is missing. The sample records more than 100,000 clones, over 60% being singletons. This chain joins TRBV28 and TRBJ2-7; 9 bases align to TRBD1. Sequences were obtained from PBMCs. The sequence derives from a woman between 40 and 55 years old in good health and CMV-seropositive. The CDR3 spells CASDGQGIREQYF. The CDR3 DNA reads TGTGCCAGCGATGGACAGGGGATCCGGGAGCAGTACTTC.